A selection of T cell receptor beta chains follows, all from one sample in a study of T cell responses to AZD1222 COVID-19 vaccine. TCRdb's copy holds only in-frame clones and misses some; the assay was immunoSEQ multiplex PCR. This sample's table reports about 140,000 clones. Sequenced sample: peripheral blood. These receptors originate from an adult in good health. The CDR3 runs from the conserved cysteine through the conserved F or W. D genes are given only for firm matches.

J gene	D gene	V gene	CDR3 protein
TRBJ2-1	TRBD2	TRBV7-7	CASSPRSGTSGDNEQFF
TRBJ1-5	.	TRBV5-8	CASTLSGRDNQPQHF
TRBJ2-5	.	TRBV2	CASSGEILETQYF
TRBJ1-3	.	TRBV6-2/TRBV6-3	CASSPRFELISGNTIYF
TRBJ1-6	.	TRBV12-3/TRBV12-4	CASSLSSESPLHF
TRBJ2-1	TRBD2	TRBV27	CASSPPTSGGYNEQFF
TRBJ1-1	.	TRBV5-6	CASSLGSLGANTEAFF
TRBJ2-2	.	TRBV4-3	CASSQVNKNTGELFF
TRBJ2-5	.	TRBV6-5	CASTGRHIQETQYF
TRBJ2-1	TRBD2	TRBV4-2	CASSQNRRASGGTEQFF
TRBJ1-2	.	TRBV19	CASSIGGGGYTF
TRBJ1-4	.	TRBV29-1	CSSRGATNEKLFF
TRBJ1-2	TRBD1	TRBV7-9	CASTPPGQGPLSNYGYTF
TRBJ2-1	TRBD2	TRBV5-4	CASSRSTSGYYNEQFF
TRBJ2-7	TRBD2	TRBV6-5	CASSYFGGGNYEQYF
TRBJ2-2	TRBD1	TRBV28	CASSPDRSTGELFF
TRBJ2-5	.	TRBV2	CASSANRRETQYF
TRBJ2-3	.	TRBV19	CASSIGGALSTDTQYF
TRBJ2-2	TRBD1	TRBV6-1	CASSGGDRGLTGELFF
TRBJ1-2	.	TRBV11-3	CASSVGRAGYGYTF
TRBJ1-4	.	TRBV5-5	CASSLWGTNEKLFF
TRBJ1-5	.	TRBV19	CAVGEGPNQPQHF
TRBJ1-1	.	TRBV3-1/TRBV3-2	CASSQEWGRDTEAFF
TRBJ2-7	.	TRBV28	CASSGYPVDGYEQYF
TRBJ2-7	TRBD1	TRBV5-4	CASSPYRDRVGRQYF
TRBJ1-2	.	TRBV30	CAWMRTQYLKGGYTF
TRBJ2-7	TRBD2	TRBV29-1	CSVGTSGGSYEQYF
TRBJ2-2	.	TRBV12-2	CASRLAFTGGRTGELFF
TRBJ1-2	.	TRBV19	CASMQGPYGYTF
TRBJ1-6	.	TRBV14	CASSQVLPAGTSPLHF
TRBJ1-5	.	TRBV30	CAWSGGVGNQPQHF
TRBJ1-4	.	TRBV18	CASSPRLQDTTNEKLFF
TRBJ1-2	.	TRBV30	CAWSPWPNGYTF
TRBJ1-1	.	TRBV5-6	CASSHGQYINTEAFF
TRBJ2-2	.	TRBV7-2	CASSLQGNTGELFF
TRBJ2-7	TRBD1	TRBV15	CATSKRTQGGEQYF
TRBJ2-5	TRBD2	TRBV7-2	CASSLQRGGSETQYF
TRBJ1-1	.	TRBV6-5	CASSYSNRPPNTEAFF
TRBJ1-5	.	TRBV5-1	CASSSDGNQPQHF
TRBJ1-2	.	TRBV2	CASSDLRRPSNYGYTF
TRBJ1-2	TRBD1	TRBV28	CASKTQQGTGYGYTF
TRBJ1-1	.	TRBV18	CASSQLRMPDTEAFF
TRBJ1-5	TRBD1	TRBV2	CASRRDRGNLYQPQHF
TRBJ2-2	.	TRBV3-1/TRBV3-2	CASSQVMSGELFF
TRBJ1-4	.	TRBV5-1	CASSLALQGYNEKLFF
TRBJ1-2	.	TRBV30	CAWSGQSLTNYGYTF
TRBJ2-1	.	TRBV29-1	CSAGDSSYNEQFF
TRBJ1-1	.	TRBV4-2	CASSQSHTGTEAFF
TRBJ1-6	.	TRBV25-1	CASSEVGYNSPLHF
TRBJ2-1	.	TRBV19	CASSIAAVSYNEQFF
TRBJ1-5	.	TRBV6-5	CASTGERNQPQHF